This T cell receptor beta chain was observed in a study of early T cells in non-severe SARS-CoV-2 infection. On the study more broadly: Sequencing targeted bulk RNA from unsorted whole blood, leaving chains unpaired.

Separate cDNA molecules each had unique molecular identifiers attached to them. TCRdb ran MiXCR on the 5' RACE reads and lists one entry per CDR3 protein. This sample carries about 99,000 distinct CDR3 sequences, around a sixth of them seen once, and the ten largest clones take around 1.3%. A few counts support this clonotype. Antigen specificity is unknown. Germline lookup yields CDR1 SGHTA and CDR2 FQGNSA. Trimming took 5 bases from V and 9 from J, leaving 20 bases between them. The CDR3 sequence is 14 residues long. Overall study findings and caveats: Database matching using VDJdb favored anti-spike CD8 responses, with private and CD4 specificities left missing.

The chain uses TRBV7-2 and TRBJ2-7, with a tentative D call TRBD2 (5 bases). This sequence was found in an adult who was a healthcare worker with PCR-confirmed SARS-CoV-2 infection or an uninfected control (not recorded which). What was sequenced was whole blood. The CDR3 region has the DNA TGTGCCAGCAGCCGAGGGTTCATTTACGAGCGGCAGTACTTC. The encoded protein is CASSRGFIYERQYF.